The 27 T cell receptor beta chains in this list originate from one sample, sequenced in a study of graft-versus-host responses after intestinal transplantation (dated by TCRdb to about 2021). Library preparation was by the immunoSEQ multiplex PCR assay. In TCRdb, the immuneACCESS table is reduced to in-frame sequences with V and J assigned. These tables do not hold every clone; where another copy was compared, an unresolved V gene accounts for under half, and the others remain unexplained. Within this sample are about 46,000 clones, with just under 95% of them counted one time only. The ten largest clones add up to about 5.5% of the sample. The source material was PBMCs, sampled more than 750 days after a first intestinal transplant, on the day of a second. The source of these receptors is a human patient who received an intestinal transplant, so some T cells may come from the graft donor.

V and J are TRBV18 and TRBJ2-1; tentative D call: TRBD2 (5 bases). V was clipped by 2 bases and J by 0 bases, with 17 bases between them. The CDR3 extends over 18 amino acids. Germline CDR1 reads KGHSH; CDR2 reads LQKENI. The DNA of the CDR3 is TGTGCCAGCTCACCAAAGGATCCTAGCCGGAGCTCCTACAATGAGCAGTTCTTC. Its translation is CASSPKDPSRSSYNEQFF.

This chain connects TRBV10-1 to TRBJ2-1, with 8 bases fitting TRBD2. CDR3 length: 15 amino acids. J was trimmed by 1 base and V by 8 bases; bases with no gene match: 7. Per germline, CDR1 WNHNN and CDR2 SYGVQD (reference sequence). The CDR3 bases are TGCGCCAGCGGAAGAGCGGGAGATTCCTACAATGAGCAGTTCTTC. This sequence encodes CASGRAGDSYNEQFF.

The V call is TRBV10-3, the J call TRBJ2-7; D call uncertain. The CDR3 runs 18 residues. The V gene lost 4 bases and the J gene lost 0 bases, with 22 bases spanning the gap. Germline V lookup: CDR1 ENHRY, CDR2 SYGVKD. CDR3 region: CAISVPGQGARNSYEQYF. DNA for the CDR3: TGTGCCATCAGTGTCCCTGGCCAAGGCGCCCGGAACTCCTACGAGCAGTACTTC.

V gene TRBV7-2 combines with J gene TRBJ2-7; the D gene is possibly TRBD2 (6 bases). Germline assignment: CDR1 SGHTA and CDR2 FQGNSA. This CDR3 is 14 amino acids long. Trimming removed 5 bases from V and 4 bases from J, with 15 bases in between. CDR3 amino acids: CASSARDGRYEQYF. In DNA form, the CDR3 reads TGTGCCAGCAGCGCCCGGGACGGGAGATACGAGCAGTACTTC.

The chain recombines TRBV28 with TRBJ1-2; D is unclear. This CDR3 comprises 14 residues. Trimming pared 5 bases from V and 7 bases from J, leaving 17 bases between. Germline assignment: CDR1 MDHEN and CDR2 SYDVKM. CDR3 protein: CASSLGWVSGGYTF. CDR3 nucleotides: TGTGCCAGCAGTCTAGGATGGGTGTCGGGTGGCTACACCTTC.

The chain carries TRBV28 and TRBJ1-2; D might be TRBD1 (5 bases). V was shortened by 2 bases and J by 8 bases, with 15 bases between the two germline ends. CDR3 length: 14 residues. Germline values: CDR1 MDHEN, CDR2 SYDVKM. The CDR3 here is CASSLVGAMGGYTF. As DNA, the CDR3 is TGTGCCAGCAGTTTAGTCGGGGCAATGGGCGGCTACACCTTC.

This sequence joins TRBV4-1 and TRBJ2-3; TRBD2 matches 8 bases. Germline CDR1 is MGHRA and CDR2 is YSYEKL. This CDR3 has 17 residues. Trimming at V came to 0 bases and at J to 5 bases, leaving 10 bases not matched to a gene. The chain's CDR3 is CASSQDLVGRAGDTQYF. For the CDR3, the DNA is TGCGCCAGCAGCCAAGATCTTGTCGGGAGGGCCGGAGATACGCAGTATTTT.

The rearrangement uses TRBV10-3 and TRBJ1-1; the match to TRBD1 covers 8 bases. This CDR3 contains 13 residues. Germline assignment: CDR1 ENHRY and CDR2 SYGVKD. V was pared by 7 bases and J by 4 bases, with 5 bases of the junction left unmatched. The CDR3 reads CAITSDRGTEAFF. The CDR3 DNA follows: TGTGCCATCACCTCAGACAGGGGCACTGAAGCTTTCTTT.

A single count supports this clone. V is TRBV30 and J is TRBJ2-3; a possible D gene is TRBD2 (6 bases). CDR3 size: 14 residues. Trimming took 3 bases from V and 0 from J, leaving 10 bases between them. The germline CDR1 and CDR2 sequences are GTSNPN and SVGIG (reference sequence). The CDR3 DNA reads TGTGCCTGGAGGTTTGCGGGGAGCACAGATACGCAGTATTTT. Residues: CAWRFAGSTDTQYF.

The chain is built from TRBV5-1 and TRBJ1-1; possibly TRBD1 for D (6 bases). CDR1 and CDR2 (germline): SGHRS, YFSETQ. Trimming took 5 bases from V and 7 from J, leaving 18 bases between them. This CDR3 is built from 14 residues. The CDR3 DNA follows: TGCGCCAGCAGGGCGGGCCGGGGGCTCGGTGAAGCTTTCTTT. This gives the protein CASRAGRGLGEAFF.

This clone occurred once. The V and J genes are TRBV30 and TRBJ2-5, with TRBD1 identical over 8 bases. The CDR3 consists of 12 residues. The germline V gene has CDR1 GTSNPN and CDR2 SVGIG (reference sequence). J gave up 7 bases and V 2 bases, and 3 bases lay outside the gene matches. CDR3 nucleotide sequence: TGTGCCTGGAGTACCGGGACAGGGACCCAGTACTTC. It codes for CAWSTGTGTQYF.

The J gene is TRBJ1-5, the V gene TRBV7-2; D not resolved. Trimming removed 5 bases from V and 1 base from J, with 18 bases in between. Germline CDR1 is SGHTA and CDR2 is FQGNSA. CDR3 size: 17 residues. DNA for the CDR3: TGTGCCAGCAGCCCCAGAACACAAACAGCGAGCAATCAGCCCCAGCATTTT. This encodes CASSPRTQTASNQPQHF.

V gene TRBV6-1 combines with J gene TRBJ1-2; possibly TRBD1 for D (5 bases). CDR1 is MNHNS, CDR2 SASEGT, per germline. The CDR3 extends over 15 amino acids. Trimming pared 2 bases from V and 7 bases from J, leaving 17 bases between. The CDR3 DNA is TGTGCCAGCAGTGAAAGTGGGGCAAAGCGCGGTGGCTACACCTTC. Its translation is CASSESGAKRGGYTF.

This sequence joins TRBV6-1 and TRBJ2-7; D unclear. Germline lookup yields CDR1 MNHNS and CDR2 SASEGT. There are 12 residues in the CDR3. Trimming shortened V by 7 bases and J by 1 base, and 8 bases separated the two germline ends. The CDR3 sequence: CASIGRSYEQYF. The CDR3 DNA is TGTGCCAGCATTGGCAGGTCCTACGAGCAGTACTTC.

This clone was detected a few times. This sequence joins TRBV25-1 and TRBJ1-2, with 7 nucleotides matching TRBD1. The V gene's germline CDR1 is MGHDK and CDR2 SYGVNS. V gave up 4 bases and J gave up 8 bases; unmatched junction bases: 7. The CDR3 sequence is 13 residues long. The CDR3 protein is CASSGQGTGGYTF. For the CDR3, the DNA is TGTGCCAGCAGTGGACAGGGAACGGGGGGCTACACCTTC.

This chain joins TRBV7-6 and TRBJ1-3, with TRBD1 as a possible D gene (5 bases). The germline V gene encodes CDR1 SGHVS and CDR2 FNYEAQ. The CDR3 length is 16 residues. Trimming removed 5 bases from V and 5 bases from J, with 19 bases in between. The CDR3 coding sequence is TGTGCCAGCAGCCCAGGGCCCCGGAGGAATAGAAACACCATATATTTT. Its translation is CASSPGPRRNRNTIYF.

This chain links TRBV18 with TRBJ2-2, with 9 bases identical to TRBD2. Germline CDR1 KGHSH, CDR2 LQKENI. Losses at the gene ends were 1 base for V and 8 bases for J; bases not matched to a gene: 8. The CDR3 runs 16 residues. In DNA form, the CDR3 reads TGTGCCAGCTCACCACTCGGGCTAGCGGGATCGGGGGAGCTGTTTTTT. Residues: CASSPLGLAGSGELFF.

The V and J genes are TRBV18 and TRBJ2-3, with 10 bases that match TRBD2. The CDR3 has 16 amino acids. The ends lost 1 base at V and 3 bases at J; junction bases unmatched: 4. CDR1 KGHSH and CDR2 LQKENI come from the germline V gene. CDR3 DNA sequence: TGTGCCAGCTCACCACGCCTAGCGGGAGCGACAGATACGCAGTATTTT. Translating gives CASSPRLAGATDTQYF.

The V and J genes are TRBV4-2 and TRBJ2-1; D remains unclear. Germline V gene lookup returns CDR1 LGHNA and CDR2 YNFKEQ. Trimming left V 0 bases short and J 5 bases short, with 5 bases between. CDR3 length: 13 residues. The CDR3 DNA follows: TGTGCCAGCAGCCAAGACGCAGACAATGAGCAGTTCTTC. Its protein product is CASSQDADNEQFF.

This clone was found once. This chain joins TRBV6-5 and TRBJ1-2; D is unclear. This CDR3 spans 13 amino acids. Trimming took 2 bases from V and 3 from J, leaving 7 bases between them. Germline CDR1 MNHEY, CDR2 SVGAGI. The CDR3 DNA reads TGTGCCAGCAGTTACGACGGGGACTATGGCTACACCTTC. Translation gives CASSYDGDYGYTF.

This chain joins TRBV6-5 and TRBJ1-4; no reliable D call. The ends were cut back, 5 bases at V and 16 bases at J, with 20 bases in the middle. This CDR3 region has 13 residues. CDR1 is MNHEY and CDR2 is SVGAGI in the germline V gene. CDR3 nucleotides: TGTGCCAGCAGTGAAGAGGGTGTCAGCTGGGAGTTTTTT. It translates to CASSEEGVSWEFF.

This sequence joins TRBV6-1 and TRBJ2-3; D ambiguous. The CDR3 contains 14 residues. The ends were cut back, 3 bases at V and 4 bases at J, with 11 bases in the middle. CDR1 is MNHNS and CDR2 is SASEGT in the germline V gene. CDR3 DNA: TGTGCCAGCAGTGATATCTTTCCCCCAGATACGCAGTATTTT. Its protein product is CASSDIFPPDTQYF.

Concerning this clone itself: No conserved phenylalanine or tryptophan ends this CDR3, so it is likely a read error. This chain uses TRBV6-5 with TRBJ1-2, with 9 bases matching TRBD1. CDR1 is MNHEY and CDR2 is SVGAGI in the germline V gene. V gave up 2 bases and J gave up 10 bases; unmatched junction bases: 8. CDR3 size: 14 residues. The CDR3 nucleotides read TGTGCCAGCAGTTACCCGGGGACAGGGCTCGTCTACACCCTC. The encoded protein is CASSYPGTGLVYTL.

The chain couples TRBV2 to TRBJ2-2; D is perhaps TRBD1 (6 bases). Germline V gives CDR1 SNHLY, CDR2 FYNNEI. V was clipped by 6 bases and J by 3 bases, with 8 bases between them. CDR3 size: 13 residues. DNA for the CDR3: TGTGCCAGCAGCCGACAGGACACCGGGGAGCTGTTTTTT. This encodes CASSRQDTGELFF.

V is TRBV5-6 and J is TRBJ2-7; the match to TRBD2 covers 8 bases. From germline, CDR1 is SGHDT and CDR2 YYEEEE. After removal of 4 bases from V and 2 bases from J, the junction contained 8 bases not matched to a gene. The CDR3 contains 15 residues. CDR3 DNA sequence: TGTGCCAGCAGCGGAATCGGGAGGGCCGCCTACGAGCAGTACTTC. It translates to CASSGIGRAAYEQYF.

The chain carries TRBV7-2 and TRBJ2-5; D gene uncertain. V shed 2 bases and J shed 3 bases, with 1 base lying between them. The CDR3 extends over 11 amino acids. Germline assignment: CDR1 SGHTA and CDR2 FQGNSA. CDR3 nucleotide sequence: TGTGCCAGCAGCTTAAAAGAGACCCAGTACTTC. Translation: CASSLKETQYF.

The chain uses TRBV10-1 and TRBJ2-2; D is ambiguous. The ends were cut back, 6 bases at V and 3 bases at J, with 5 bases in the middle. CDR3 length equals 12 residues. Germline CDR1 WNHNN, CDR2 SYGVQD (reference sequence). CDR3 sequence: CASSLDTGELFF. The CDR3 DNA is TGCGCCAGCAGCCTAGACACCGGGGAGCTGTTTTTT.